The subject of this entry is one T cell receptor beta chain. The record originates from a study of T cells in Graves' hyperthyroidism and ophthalmopathy. CDR3 length: 14 amino acids. The V segment lost 6 bases and the J segment 5 bases; nucleotides outside the gene matches: 6. Diagnostic assessment was based on clinical symptoms, serum thyroxine and TRAb, thyroid ultrasound and orbital computed tomography. The CDR3 regions of TCR beta were amplified from RNA transcripts. The HTBI primer set drove a first-round RT-PCR of the TCR CDR3. TCRdb recomputed calls from the multiplex PCR reads with MiXCR, one row per CDR3 protein. The table records hundreds of thousands of distinct CDR3 sequences, approximately 14% of them present only once.

What was sequenced was blood. This TCR derives from a man aged 18 to 35 with Graves' ophthalmopathy. The rearrangement uses TRBV12-3 or TRBV12-4 and TRBJ1-5; the match to TRBD1 covers 8 bases. CDR3 sequence (DNA): TGTGCCAGCAGCCCGGACAGGGTGGATCAGCCCCAGCATTTT. Its translation: CASSPDRVDQPQHF.